Here is one T cell receptor beta chain with its context. Its antigen is as yet unknown. The entry originates in a study of cytomegalovirus exposure and HLA in healthy donors. Points from the study as a whole: Across donors, most TCRs were seen rarely, yet some public ones were widespread.

V dropped 3 bases and J dropped 7 bases, with 10 bases sitting between them. Germline V gives CDR1 MDHEN, CDR2 SYDVKM. The CDR3 runs to 14 residues. A multiplex PCR was run with 60 Vbeta primers and 13 Jbeta primers. Sequencing was performed with immunoSEQ multiplex PCR; in TCRdb, only in-frame clones are kept and a portion is missing. The sample consists of about 120,000 clones, around 79% of them appearing once. This chain links TRBV28 with TRBJ1-6; possibly TRBD1 for D (6 bases). The sequenced sample consisted of PBMCs. The sequence came from a woman in her thirties in good health and CMV-seropositive. The CDR3 coding sequence is TGTGCCAGCAGTTTGTTCAGGGGAAATTCACCCCTCCACTTT. Its translation is CASSLFRGNSPLHF.